This T cell receptor (beta chain) is from a study of memory CD4+ T cells and cytomegalovirus serostatus. Of note for this clone: What it binds is unknown.

The sort gate was single viable CD3+CD4+CD8-CD45RO+ cells for memory CD4+ T cells. Serostatus was set by detecting CMV pp150, pp28, p38, p52 IgG. After thawing, CD4+ T cells were positively selected. Sequencing was performed with immunoSEQ multiplex PCR; in TCRdb, only in-frame clones are kept and a portion is missing. Of roughly 86,000 clones in the sample, about four fifths were seen once. The junction had 5 bases not matched to a gene; V was cut back by 4 bases and J by 4 bases. This CDR3 spans 15 amino acids. CDR1 and CDR2 (germline): SGHRS, YFSETQ. Notes on the study in general: The CMV-associated TCR signature appears largely within the CD4+ memory repertoire. About two fifths of the roughly 150 known CMV-associated TCRbeta sequences appeared in CD4+ memory.

The sequenced sample consisted of memory CD4+ T cells from blood. The TCR originated in an adult in good health and CMV-seropositive. The rearrangement uses TRBV5-1 and TRBJ2-1; 10 nucleotides line up with TRBD2. CDR3 DNA: TGCGCCAGCAGCGTTAGGACTAGCGGATACAATGAGCAGTTCTTC. Translation gives CASSVRTSGYNEQFF.